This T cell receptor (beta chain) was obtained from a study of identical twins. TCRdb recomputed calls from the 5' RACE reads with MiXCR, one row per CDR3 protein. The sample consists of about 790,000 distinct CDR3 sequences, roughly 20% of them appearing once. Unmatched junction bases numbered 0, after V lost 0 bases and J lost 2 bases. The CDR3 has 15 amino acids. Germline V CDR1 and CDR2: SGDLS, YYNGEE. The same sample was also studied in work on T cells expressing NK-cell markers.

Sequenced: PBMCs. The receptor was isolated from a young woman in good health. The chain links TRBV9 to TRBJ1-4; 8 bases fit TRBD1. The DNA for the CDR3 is TGTGCCAGCAGCGTAGGACAGGGGACTAATGAAAAACTGTTTTTT. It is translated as CASSVGQGTNEKLFF.